This paragraph covers one T cell receptor (beta chain) sequence. Its antigen is still unknown. Sequenced by immunoSEQ multiplex PCR; TCRdb stores in-frame clones only, minus some. The profile shows about 190,000 clones, approximately 91% of them singletons. This sample is drawn from a study of T cell responses to AZD1222 COVID-19 vaccine. About the research overall: Both about-4-week and about-12-week second-dose recipients were combined. Points from the study as a whole: Donors were largely white British and mainly female; clonal diversity was possibly underestimated. Dominant at 160-218 and 743-854, vaccine-associated CD4 TCRs also spanned spike.

From germline, CDR1 is MDHEN and CDR2 SYDVKM. The CDR3 covers 13 residues. The V end lost 5 bases, the J end lost 3 bases, and 11 bases lay between the germline ends. This TCR came from an adult in good health. V and J are TRBV28 and TRBJ2-7, with D tentatively TRBD2 (6 bases). Sequences were derived from peripheral blood, sampled on day 0 of AZD1222 vaccination. The CDR3 DNA sequence: TGTGCCAGCAGTACGGGAGTGATCTACGAGCAGTACTTC. Translation gives CASSTGVIYEQYF.